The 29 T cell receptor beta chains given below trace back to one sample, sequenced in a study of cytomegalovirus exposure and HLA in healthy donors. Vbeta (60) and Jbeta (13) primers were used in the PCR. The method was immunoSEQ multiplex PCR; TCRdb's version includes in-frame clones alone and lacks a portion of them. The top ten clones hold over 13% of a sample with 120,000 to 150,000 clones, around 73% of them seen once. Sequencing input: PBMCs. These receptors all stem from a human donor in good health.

CDR3 nucleotide sequence: TGTGCCAGCAGTTACTCCAACCGCTATCAGTACTTC. It specifies CASSYSNRYQYF. The chain has TRBV6-5 and TRBJ2-7; D gene uncertain. V shed 0 bases and J shed 10 bases, with 10 bases lying between them. Germline CDR1 reads MNHEY; CDR2 reads SVGAGI. CDR3 length: 12 amino acids.

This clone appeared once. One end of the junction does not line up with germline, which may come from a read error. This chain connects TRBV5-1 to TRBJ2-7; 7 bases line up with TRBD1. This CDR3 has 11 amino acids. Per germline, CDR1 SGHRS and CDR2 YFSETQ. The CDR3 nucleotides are TGCGCCAGCAGCTTGGGAGGGACAGCTGTTTTC. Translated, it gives CASSLGGTAVF.

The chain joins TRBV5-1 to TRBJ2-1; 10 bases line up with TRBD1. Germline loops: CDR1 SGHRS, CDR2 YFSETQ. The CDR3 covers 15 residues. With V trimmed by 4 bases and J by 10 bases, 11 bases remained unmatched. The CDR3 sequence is CASSTGTGVRGEQFF. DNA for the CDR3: TGCGCCAGCAGCACCGGGACAGGGGTACGCGGAGAGCAGTTCTTC.

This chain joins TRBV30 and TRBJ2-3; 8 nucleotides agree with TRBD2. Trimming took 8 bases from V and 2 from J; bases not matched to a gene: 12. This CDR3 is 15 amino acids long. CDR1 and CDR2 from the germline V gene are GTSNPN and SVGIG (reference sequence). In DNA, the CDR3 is TGTGCCCTGTTAGGGCGGGAGGTATTCACAGATACGCAGTATTTT. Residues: CALLGREVFTDTQYF.

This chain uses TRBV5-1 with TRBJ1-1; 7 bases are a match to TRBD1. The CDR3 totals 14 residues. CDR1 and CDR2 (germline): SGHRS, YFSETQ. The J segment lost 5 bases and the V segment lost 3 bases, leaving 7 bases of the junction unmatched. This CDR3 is CASSWDSHRTEAFF. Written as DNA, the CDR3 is TGCGCCAGCAGCTGGGACAGCCATAGAACTGAAGCTTTCTTT. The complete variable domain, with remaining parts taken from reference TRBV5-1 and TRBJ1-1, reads KAGVTQTPRYLIKTRGQQVTLSCSPISGHRSVSWYQQTPGQGLQFLFEYFSETQRNKGNFPGRFSGRQFSNSRSEMNVSTLELGDSALYLCASSWDSHRTEAFFGQGTRLTVV.

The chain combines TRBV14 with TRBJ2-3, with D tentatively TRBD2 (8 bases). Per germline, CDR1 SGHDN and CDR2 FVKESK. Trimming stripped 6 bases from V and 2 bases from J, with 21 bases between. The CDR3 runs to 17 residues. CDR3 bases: TGTGCCAGCAGTGTGTTAGCGGGACAGTCCTTCACAGATACGCAGTATTTT. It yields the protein CASSVLAGQSFTDTQYF.

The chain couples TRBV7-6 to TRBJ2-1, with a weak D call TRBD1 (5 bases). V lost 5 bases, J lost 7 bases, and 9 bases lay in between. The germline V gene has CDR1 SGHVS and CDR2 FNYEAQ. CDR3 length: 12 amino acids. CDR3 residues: CASSTQGNEQFF. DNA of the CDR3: TGTGCCAGCAGCACCCAGGGTAATGAGCAGTTCTTC. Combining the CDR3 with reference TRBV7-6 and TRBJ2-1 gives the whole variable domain GAGVSQSPRYKVTKRGQDVALRCDPISGHVSLYWYRQALGQGPEFLTYFNYEAQQDKSGLPNDRFSAERPEGSISTLTIQRTEQRDSAMYRCASSTQGNEQFFGPGTRLTVL.

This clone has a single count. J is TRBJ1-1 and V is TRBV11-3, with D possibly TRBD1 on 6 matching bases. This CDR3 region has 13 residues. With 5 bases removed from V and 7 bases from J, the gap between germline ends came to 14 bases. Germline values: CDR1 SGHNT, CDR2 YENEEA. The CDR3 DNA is TGTGCCAGCAGCCCCCGACAGGTTGGTGAAGCTTTCTTT. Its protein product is CASSPRQVGEAFF.

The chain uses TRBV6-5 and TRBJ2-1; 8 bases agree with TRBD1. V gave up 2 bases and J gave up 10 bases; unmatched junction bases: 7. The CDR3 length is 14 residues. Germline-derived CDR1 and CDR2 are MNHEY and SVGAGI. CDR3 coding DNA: TGTGCCAGCAGTTACAGGAGAACAGGGGGAGAGCAGTTCTTC. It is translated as CASSYRRTGGEQFF.

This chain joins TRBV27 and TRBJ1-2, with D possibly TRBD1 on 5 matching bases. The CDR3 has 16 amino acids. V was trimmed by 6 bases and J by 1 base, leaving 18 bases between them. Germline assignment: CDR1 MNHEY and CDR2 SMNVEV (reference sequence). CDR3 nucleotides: TGTGCCAGCAGCAGTTATCCCCGACAGTTTAACTATGGCTACACCTTC. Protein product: CASSSYPRQFNYGYTF.

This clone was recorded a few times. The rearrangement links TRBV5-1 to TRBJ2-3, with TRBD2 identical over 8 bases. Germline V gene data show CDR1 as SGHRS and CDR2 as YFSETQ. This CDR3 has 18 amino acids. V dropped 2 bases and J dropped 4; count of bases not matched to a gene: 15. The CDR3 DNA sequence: TGCGCCAGCAGCTTACCTCGTTGGGAAGCGGGGGTGCCAGATACGCAGTATTTT. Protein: CASSLPRWEAGVPDTQYF.

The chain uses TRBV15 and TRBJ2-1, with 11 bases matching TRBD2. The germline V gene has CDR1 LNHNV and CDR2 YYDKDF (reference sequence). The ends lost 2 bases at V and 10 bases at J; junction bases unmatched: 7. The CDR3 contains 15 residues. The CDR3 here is CATSRRLAGYYEQFF. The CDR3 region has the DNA TGTGCCACCAGCAGAAGACTAGCGGGGTACTACGAGCAGTTCTTC.

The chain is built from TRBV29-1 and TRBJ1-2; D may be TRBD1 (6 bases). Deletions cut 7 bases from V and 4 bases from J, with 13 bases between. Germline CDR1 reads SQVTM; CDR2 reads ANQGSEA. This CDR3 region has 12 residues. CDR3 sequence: CSAPGVGYGYTF. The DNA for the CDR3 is TGCAGCGCGCCAGGGGTTGGCTATGGCTACACCTTC.

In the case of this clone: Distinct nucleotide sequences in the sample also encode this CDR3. CDR3 region: CSVDRGLGYGYTF. The CDR3 nucleotides are TGCAGCGTTGACAGGGGGCTCGGCTATGGCTACACCTTC. The V call is TRBV29-1, the J call TRBJ1-2; 8 nucleotides agree with TRBD1. With 3 bases clipped from V and 4 bases from J, the junction kept 4 bases outside the gene matches. The germline CDR1 and CDR2 sequences are SQVTM and ANQGSEA. CDR3 size: 13 residues. The whole variable domain, filled in from reference TRBV29-1 and TRBJ1-2, reads SAVISQKPSRDICQRGTSLTIQCQVDSQVTMMFWYRQQPGQSLTLIATANQGSEATYESGFVIDKFPISRPNLTFSTLTVSNMSPEDSSIYLCSVDRGLGYGYTFGSGTRLTVV.

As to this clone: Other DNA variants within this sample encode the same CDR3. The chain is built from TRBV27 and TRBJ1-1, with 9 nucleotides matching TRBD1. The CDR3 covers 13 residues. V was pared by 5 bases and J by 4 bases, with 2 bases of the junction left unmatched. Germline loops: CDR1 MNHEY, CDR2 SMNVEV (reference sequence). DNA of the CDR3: TGTGCCAGCAGTCTGACAGGGGGCACTGAAGCTTTCTTT. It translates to CASSLTGGTEAFF.

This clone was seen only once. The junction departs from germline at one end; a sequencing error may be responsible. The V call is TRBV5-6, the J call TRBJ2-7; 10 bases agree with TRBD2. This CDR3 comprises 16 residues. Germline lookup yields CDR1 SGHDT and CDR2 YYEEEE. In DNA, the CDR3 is TGTGCCAGCAGCCCCGGACTAGCGGAGAGCTCCTACGAGCAGTGCTTC. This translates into CASSPGLAESSYEQCF.

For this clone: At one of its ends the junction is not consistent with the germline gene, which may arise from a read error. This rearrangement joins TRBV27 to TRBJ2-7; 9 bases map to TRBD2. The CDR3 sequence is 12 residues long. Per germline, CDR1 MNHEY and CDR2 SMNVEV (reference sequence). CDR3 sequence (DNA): TGTACCAGCGGGAGGTACCAATACGAGCAGTACTTC. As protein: CTSGRYQYEQYF.

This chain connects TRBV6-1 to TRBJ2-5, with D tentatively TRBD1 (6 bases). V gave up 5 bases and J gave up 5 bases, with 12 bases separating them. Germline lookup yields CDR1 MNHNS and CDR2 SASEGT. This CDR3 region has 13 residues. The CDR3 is CASSTWGLETQYF. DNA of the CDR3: TGTGCCAGCAGTACCTGGGGGCTGGAGACCCAGTACTTC.

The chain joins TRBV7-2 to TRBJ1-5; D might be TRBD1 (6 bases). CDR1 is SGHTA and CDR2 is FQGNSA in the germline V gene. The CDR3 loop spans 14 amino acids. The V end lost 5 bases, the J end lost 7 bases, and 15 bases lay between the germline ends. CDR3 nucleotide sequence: TGTGCCAGCAGCGTAACAGGGAGAGGGCAGCCCCAGCATTTT. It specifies CASSVTGRGQPQHF. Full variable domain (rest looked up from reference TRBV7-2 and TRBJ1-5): GAGVSQSPSNKVTEKGKDVELRCDPISGHTALYWYRQSLGQGLEFLIYFQGNSAPDKSGLPSDRFSAERTGGSVSTLTIQRTQQEDSAVYLCASSVTGRGQPQHFGDGTRLSIL.

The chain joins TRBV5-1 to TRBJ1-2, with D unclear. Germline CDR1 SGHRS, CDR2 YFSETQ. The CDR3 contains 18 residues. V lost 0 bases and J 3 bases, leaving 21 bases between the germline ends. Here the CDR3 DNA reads TGCGCCAGCAGCTTGGCCGAACCCTTAGCCTATAGAGACTATGGCTACACCTTC. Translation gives CASSLAEPLAYRDYGYTF.

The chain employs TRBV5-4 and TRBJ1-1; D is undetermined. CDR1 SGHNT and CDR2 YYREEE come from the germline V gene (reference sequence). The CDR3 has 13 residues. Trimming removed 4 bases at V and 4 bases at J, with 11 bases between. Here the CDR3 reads CASSLRESTEAFF. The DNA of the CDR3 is TGTGCCAGCAGCCTACGTGAGAGCACTGAAGCTTTCTTT.

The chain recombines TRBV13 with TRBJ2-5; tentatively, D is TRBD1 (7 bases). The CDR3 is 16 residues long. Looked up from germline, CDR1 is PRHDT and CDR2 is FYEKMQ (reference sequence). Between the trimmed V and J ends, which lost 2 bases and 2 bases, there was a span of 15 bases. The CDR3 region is CASSLFSRGVQETQYF. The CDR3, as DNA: TGTGCCAGCAGCTTATTTTCCAGGGGGGTACAAGAGACCCAGTACTTC.

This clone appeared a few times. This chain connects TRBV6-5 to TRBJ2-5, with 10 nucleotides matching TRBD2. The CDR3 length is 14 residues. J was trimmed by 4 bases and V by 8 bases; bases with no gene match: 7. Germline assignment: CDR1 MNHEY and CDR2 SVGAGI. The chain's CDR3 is CASSIAGGGETQYF. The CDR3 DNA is TGTGCCAGCTCAATAGCGGGAGGAGGAGAGACCCAGTACTTC.

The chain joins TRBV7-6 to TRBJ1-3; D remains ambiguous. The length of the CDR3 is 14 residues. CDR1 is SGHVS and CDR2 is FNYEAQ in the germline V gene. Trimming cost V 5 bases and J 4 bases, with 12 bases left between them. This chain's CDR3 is CASSPGGPGNTIYF. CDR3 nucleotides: TGTGCCAGCAGCCCCGGCGGGCCGGGAAACACCATATATTTT.

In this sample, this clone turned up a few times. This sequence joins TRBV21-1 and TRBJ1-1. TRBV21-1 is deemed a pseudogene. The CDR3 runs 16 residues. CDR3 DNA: TGTGCCAGCAGCTCTCCCGGGCGGGGAAAGAACACTGAAGCTTTCTTT. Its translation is CASSSPGRGKNTEAFF.

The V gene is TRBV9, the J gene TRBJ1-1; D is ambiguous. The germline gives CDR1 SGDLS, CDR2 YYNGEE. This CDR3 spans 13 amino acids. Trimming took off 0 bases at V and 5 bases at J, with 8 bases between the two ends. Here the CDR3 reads CASSVGGRTEAFF. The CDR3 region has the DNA TGTGCCAGCAGCGTAGGTGGGAGAACTGAAGCTTTCTTT.

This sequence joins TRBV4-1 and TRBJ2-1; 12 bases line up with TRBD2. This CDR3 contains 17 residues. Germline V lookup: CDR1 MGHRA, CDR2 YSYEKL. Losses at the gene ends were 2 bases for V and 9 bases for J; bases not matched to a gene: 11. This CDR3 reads CASSQRAGASGRAEQFF. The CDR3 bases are TGCGCCAGCAGCCAAAGGGCCGGGGCTAGCGGGAGGGCTGAGCAGTTCTTC.

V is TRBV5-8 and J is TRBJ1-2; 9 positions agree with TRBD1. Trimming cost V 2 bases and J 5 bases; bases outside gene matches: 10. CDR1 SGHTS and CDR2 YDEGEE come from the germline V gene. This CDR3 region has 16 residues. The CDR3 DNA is TGTGCCAGCAGCTTCCTCGATTTGACAGGGGGTTATGGCTACACCTTC. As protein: CASSFLDLTGGYGYTF.

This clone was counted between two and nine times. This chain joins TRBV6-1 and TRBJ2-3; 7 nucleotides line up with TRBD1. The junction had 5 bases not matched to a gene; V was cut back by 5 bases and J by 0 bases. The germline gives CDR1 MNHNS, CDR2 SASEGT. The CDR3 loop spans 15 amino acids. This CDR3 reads CASSPRDRSTDTQYF. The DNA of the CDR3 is TGTGCCAGCAGTCCCCGGGACAGAAGCACAGATACGCAGTATTTT.